This T cell receptor beta chain was documented in a study of regulatory T cells in long-lasting Graves disease. Findings of the study overall: Those with persistent disease had in common more public clonotypes (fewer than 3,000) than new patients (roughly 930).

The CDR3 is made up of 14 amino acids. Trimming pared 7 bases from V and 4 bases from J, leaving 14 bases between. This clonotype was recorded many times. Its antigen is currently unknown. Time point here: newly diagnosed GD, antithyroid drugs for less than 3 months. Extracted RNA from PBMCs served as the source of the TCR library. Relying on iRepertoire HTBI primers and Arm-PCR of CDR3 regions, the team built TCR beta libraries. TCRdb re-called the multiplex PCR reads through MiXCR, storing one row per CDR3 protein. The table includes approximately 400,000 distinct CDR3 sequences, under 15% detected once. These same data were also listed under a study on T cells in Graves' hyperthyroidism and ophthalmopathy. That report adds: Graves' hyperthyroidism was deemed stable absent ophthalmopathy progression within 18 months.

Sequencing used peripheral blood mononuclear cells (PBMCs), obtained at new diagnosis, from a patient treated with antithyroid drugs. The clonotype comes from a woman younger than 45 with Graves disease. The chain recombines TRBV12-3 or TRBV12-4 with TRBJ1-5; D is possibly TRBD1 (5 bases). In DNA, the CDR3 is TGTGCCAGCACCTTACTACCAGGGAATCAGCCCCAGCATTTT. This sequence encodes CASTLLPGNQPQHF.